Below, 28 T cell receptor beta chains from the same sample are listed, as sequenced in a study of T cells of healthy individuals. Each CDR3 protein gets one entry after TCRdb re-called the 5' RACE reads with MiXCR. Of around 100,000 distinct CDR3 sequences listed, about 16% are singletons. The receptor set was obtained from a human donor in good health.

This clonotype was picked up many times. The V call is TRBV28, the J call TRBJ2-7; possible D gene TRBD2, 5 bases. There are 12 residues in the CDR3. In germline, CDR1 is MDHEN, CDR2 SYDVKM. V was clipped by 6 bases and J by 7 bases, with 13 bases between them. The CDR3 spells CASSRGMREQYF. CDR3 DNA: TGTGCCAGCAGCCGGGGTATGCGGGAGCAGTACTTC. Variable domain in full (rest from reference TRBV28 and TRBJ2-7): DVKVTQSSRYLVKRTGEKVFLECVQDMDHENMFWYRQDPGLGLRLIYFSYDVKMKEKGDIPEGYSVSREKKERFSLILESASTNQTSMYLCASSRGMREQYFGPGTRLTVT.

V usage is TRBV12-5 and J usage is TRBJ2-1, with 7 bases lining up with TRBD1. Germline lookup yields CDR1 LGHNT and CDR2 FRNRAP. J was trimmed by 6 bases and V by 4 bases; bases with no gene match: 18. This CDR3 has 18 amino acids. The DNA of the CDR3 is TGTGCTAGTGGTTCTCCCACTCAACTCGGGACAGCGAGCAATGAGCAGTTCTTC. Translating it yields CASGSPTQLGTASNEQFF.

This clonotype has at least ten counts. The chain couples TRBV7-2 to TRBJ1-2, with no clear D. V lost 3 bases to trimming and J lost 5 bases, with 10 bases between them. CDR1 and CDR2 from the germline V gene are SGHTA and FQGNSA. The CDR3 totals 13 residues. The CDR3 bases are TGTGCCAGCAGCTTTCAGGTCGCTTATGGCTACACCTTC. Translation gives CASSFQVAYGYTF.

The chain has TRBV11-2 and TRBJ2-4; maybe TRBD2 (5 bases). V was clipped by 2 bases and J by 0 bases, with 11 bases between them. The CDR3 sequence is 16 residues long. Germline CDR1 is SGHAT and CDR2 is FQNNGV. DNA of the CDR3: TGTGCCAGCAGCTTAAGGCCCGGGGAAGCCAAAAACATTCAGTACTTC. Translated, it gives CASSLRPGEAKNIQYF.

This clonotype has a handful of counts. The chain uses TRBV6-2 or TRBV6-3 and TRBJ1-2; the D is unclear. The CDR3 runs 12 residues. Germline CDR1 reads MNHEY; CDR2 reads SVGEGT. V lost 2 bases to trimming and J lost 4 bases, with 5 bases between them. CDR3 sequence: CASSYGTYGYTF. The CDR3 bases are TGTGCCAGCAGTTACGGCACCTATGGCTACACCTTC.

The sample holds many counts of this clonotype. V usage is TRBV6-5 and J usage is TRBJ2-1; D gene uncertain. Germline V gene sequence: CDR1 MNHEY, CDR2 SVGAGI. V was cut by 4 bases and J by 7 bases, with 23 bases left in between. There are 17 residues in the CDR3. CDR3 protein: CASSLRPRTPLKNEQFF. DNA of the CDR3: TGTGCCAGCAGTTTACGACCAAGGACCCCCTTGAAAAATGAGCAGTTCTTC.

This clonotype came up many times. The chain recombines TRBV6-2 or TRBV6-3 with TRBJ2-1; 11 bases align to TRBD2. Germline loops: CDR1 MNHEY, CDR2 SVGEGT. After removal of 6 bases from V and 4 bases from J, the junction contained 5 bases not matched to a gene. The length of the CDR3 is 15 residues. The CDR3 here is CASRVAGGPYNEQFF. CDR3 DNA sequence: TGTGCCAGCAGGGTAGCGGGGGGGCCTTACAATGAGCAGTTCTTC.

This clonotype was observed a few times. The gene calls are TRBV28 and TRBJ1-4, with 7 bases fitting TRBD1. CDR1 and CDR2 (germline): MDHEN, SYDVKM. V shed 9 bases and J 4 bases; nucleotides not matched to a gene: 11. The CDR3 has 15 amino acids. The CDR3: CASQTSGTDNEKLFF. The CDR3, as DNA: TGTGCCAGTCAAACCTCCGGGACAGATAATGAAAAACTGTTTTTT.

This clonotype was seen a few times. The chain has TRBV7-6 and TRBJ1-4; a possible D gene is TRBD1 (5 bases). V lost 0 bases to trimming and J lost 8 bases, with 16 bases between them. This CDR3 comprises 16 residues. Germline V gene data show CDR1 as SGHVS and CDR2 as FNYEAQ. The CDR3 sequence: CASSLALGRGGEKLFF. In DNA, the CDR3 is TGTGCCAGCAGCTTAGCGTTGGGAAGGGGAGGGGAAAAACTGTTTTTT.

The CDR3 reads CASSRGIVGNEQFF. The CDR3 DNA is TGTGCCAGCAGCCGGGGGATCGTGGGCAATGAGCAGTTCTTC. The chain employs TRBV12-3 or TRBV12-4 and TRBJ2-1, with a weak D call TRBD2 (6 bases). The CDR3 is made up of 14 amino acids. V was trimmed by 6 bases and J by 6 bases, leaving 15 bases between them.

This chain uses TRBV20-1 with TRBJ2-1; 7 nucleotides align to TRBD2. Trimming at V came to 5 bases and at J to 8 bases, leaving 9 bases not matched to a gene. This CDR3 region has 13 residues. CDR1 and CDR2 (germline): DFQATT, SNEGSKA (reference sequence). The CDR3 DNA reads as TGCAGTGCTCCACCTGTTACTAGCGATGAGCAGTTCTTC. Protein: CSAPPVTSDEQFF.

The sample holds a few counts of this clonotype. V is TRBV7-9 and J is TRBJ1-3, with D possibly matching TRBD1 (6 bases). The V end lost 5 bases, the J end lost 9 bases, and 20 bases lay between the germline ends. This CDR3 has 15 amino acids. The germline V gene encodes CDR1 SEHNR and CDR2 FQNEAQ (reference sequence). The CDR3 reads CASSPPGASGGTIYF. In DNA, the CDR3 is TGTGCCAGCAGCCCCCCGGGGGCCTCCGGAGGCACCATATATTTT.

This rearrangement joins TRBV20-1 to TRBJ2-1; D may be TRBD1 or TRBD2 (5 bases each). CDR3 length: 15 amino acids. V was clipped by 3 bases and J by 8 bases, with 20 bases between them. Germline lookup yields CDR1 DFQATT and CDR2 SNEGSKA (reference sequence). CDR3 nucleotide sequence: TGCAGTGCTAGGGGGGACGGAGGATATCGGGATGAGCAGTTCTTC. Amino acids: CSARGDGGYRDEQFF.

This clonotype was observed a handful of times. This rearrangement joins TRBV4-1 to TRBJ1-5; 8 bases are shared with TRBD1. The CDR3 is made up of 15 amino acids. Germline CDR1 MGHRA, CDR2 YSYEKL. V shed 4 bases and J 4 bases; nucleotides not matched to a gene: 6. Written as DNA, the CDR3 is TGCGCCAGCAGCCCCGCGGGACAGGTGAATCAGCCCCAGCATTTT. This sequence encodes CASSPAGQVNQPQHF.

Note on this clonotype: Since a much larger clone is just one base distant, this may be a read error. The chain employs TRBV4-2 and TRBJ2-1; D is possibly TRBD2 (5 bases). Trimming shortened V by 0 bases and J by 6 bases, and 12 bases separated the two germline ends. Germline CDR1 is LGHNA and CDR2 is YNFKEQ. The CDR3 is 15 amino acids. The CDR3 nucleotides read TGTGCCAGCAGCCAAGAGCCAGCGGACCCCAATGAGCAGTTCTTC. Translating gives CASSQEPADPNEQFF.

There are a few counts of this clonotype. This chain connects TRBV28 to TRBJ2-4, with 8 bases that match TRBD2. The germline CDR1 and CDR2 sequences are MDHEN and SYDVKM. The CDR3 is made up of 14 amino acids. Germline trimming cut 6 bases from V and 8 bases from J; bases unmatched to any gene: 9. The CDR3 coding sequence is TGTGCCAGCAGGCTGACGGGAGGGCCCGACATTCAGTACTTC. Encoded protein: CASRLTGGPDIQYF. The full variable domain, with the rest looked up from reference TRBV28 and TRBJ2-4, is DVKVTQSSRYLVKRTGEKVFLECVQDMDHENMFWYRQDPGLGLRLIYFSYDVKMKEKGDIPEGYSVSREKKERFSLILESASTNQTSMYLCASRLTGGPDIQYFGAGTRLSVL.

The CDR3 coding sequence is TGTGCCAGCAGCTTAGGGACAGGGGACTATGGCTACACCTTC. Residues: CASSLGTGDYGYTF. The chain uses TRBV7-2 and TRBJ1-2; TRBD1 aligns across 9 bases. The CDR3 is made up of 14 amino acids. Looked up from germline, CDR1 is SGHTA and CDR2 is FQGNSA. The trim removed 1 base at V and 3 bases at J, leaving 0 bases unmatched. Looking up the rest from reference TRBV7-2 and TRBJ1-2 gives the full variable domain: GAGVSQSPSNKVTEKGKDVELRCDPISGHTALYWYRQSLGQGLEFLIYFQGNSAPDKSGLPSDRFSAERTGGSVSTLTIQRTQQEDSAVYLCASSLGTGDYGYTFGSGTRLTVV.

This clonotype was observed a handful of times. This chain joins TRBV7-9 and TRBJ2-7, with 12 nucleotides matching TRBD2. This CDR3 has 16 residues. Germline loops: CDR1 SEHNR, CDR2 FQNEAQ (reference sequence). Unmatched junction bases numbered 10, after V lost 5 bases and J lost 5 bases. The CDR3: CASSRARTSGTNEQYF. The DNA of the CDR3 is TGTGCCAGCAGCCGCGCCAGGACTAGCGGGACCAACGAGCAGTACTTC.

This clonotype was detected a few times. This chain connects TRBV11-3 to TRBJ2-1; tentative D call: TRBD1 (6 bases). Germline V CDR1 and CDR2: SGHNT, YENEEA. V was clipped by 2 bases and J by 4 bases, with 9 bases between them. CDR3 length: 14 residues. CDR3 loop: CASSLQGPYNEQFF. The CDR3 DNA sequence: TGTGCCAGCAGCTTACAGGGGCCGTACAATGAGCAGTTCTTC.

The chain carries TRBV7-9 and TRBJ1-2; 8 bases match TRBD1. V gave up 4 bases and J gave up 9 bases; unmatched junction bases: 13. Germline loops: CDR1 SEHNR, CDR2 FQNEAQ (reference sequence). The CDR3 sequence is 15 residues long. The CDR3 DNA reads as TGTGCCAGCAGCTCGACCCCCGGACAGGGCGTTCGCTACACCTTC. Its protein product is CASSSTPGQGVRYTF.

This clonotype was counted only a few times. The chain links TRBV14 to TRBJ2-1; D call uncertain. This CDR3 spans 16 amino acids. Germline values: CDR1 SGHDN, CDR2 FVKESK. With 1 base removed from V and 5 bases from J, the gap between germline ends came to 15 bases. CDR3 in DNA: TGTGCCAGCAGCCAAGTTTCGGGCGTAGGAAACAATGAGCAGTTCTTC. Translation gives CASSQVSGVGNNEQFF.

There are many counts of this clonotype. The chain is built from TRBV11-2 and TRBJ2-2; D unresolved. Germline V gene sequence: CDR1 SGHAT, CDR2 FQNNGV. The CDR3 is 14 amino acids. V was trimmed by 5 bases and J by 1 base, leaving 8 bases between them. CDR3 residues: CASSPRMNTGELFF. The CDR3 DNA sequence: TGTGCCAGCAGCCCCAGGATGAACACCGGGGAGCTGTTTTTT.

This clonotype has ten or more counts. This sequence joins TRBV18 and TRBJ1-1; D is perhaps TRBD1 (6 bases). The germline V gene has CDR1 KGHSH and CDR2 LQKENI. This CDR3 has 13 amino acids. Trimming took off 4 bases at V and 1 base at J, with 7 bases between the two ends. The CDR3 bases are TGTGCCAGCTCACAGGGACAGAACACTGAAGCTTTCTTT. Translated, it gives CASSQGQNTEAFF.

This clonotype was observed a handful of times. This chain uses TRBV2 with TRBJ2-1; unclear D gene. V lost 4 bases and J 8 bases, leaving 6 bases between the germline ends. CDR1 and CDR2 from the germline V gene are SNHLY and FYNNEI. CDR3 length: 11 residues. CDR3 amino acids: CASSVIHEQFF. The CDR3 nucleotides read TGTGCCAGCAGTGTCATACATGAGCAGTTCTTC.

This clonotype was counted only a few times. This sequence joins TRBV27 and TRBJ2-3, with D possibly TRBD1 on 5 matching bases. Germline CDR1 is MNHEY and CDR2 is SMNVEV (reference sequence). V was cut by 3 bases and J by 7 bases, with 17 bases left in between. The length of the CDR3 is 15 residues. As DNA, the CDR3 is TGTGCCAGCAGTTTGGGGCTCGTCCCGGTAAATACGCAGTATTTT. Amino acids: CASSLGLVPVNTQYF.

This rearrangement joins TRBV4-1 to TRBJ2-1, with TRBD1 identical over 8 bases. Germline CDR1 and CDR2: MGHRA and YSYEKL. The CDR3 covers 16 residues. V lost 0 bases, J lost 4 bases, and 5 bases stayed unmatched. CDR3 sequence (DNA): TGCGCCAGCAGCCAAGATGCAGGGGGCTTTTACAATGAGCAGTTCTTC. This gives the protein CASSQDAGGFYNEQFF.

This clonotype showed up many times. V is TRBV29-1 and J is TRBJ2-4; a possible D gene is TRBD2 (5 bases). Between the trimmed V and J ends, which lost 0 bases and 6 bases, there was a span of 15 bases. The germline V gene has CDR1 SQVTM and CDR2 ANQGSEA. There are 15 residues in the CDR3. CDR3 protein: CSVEEGGRRGNIQYF. The CDR3 DNA reads as TGCAGCGTTGAAGAAGGCGGTAGACGGGGAAACATTCAGTACTTC.

This clonotype was counted a few times. The chain carries TRBV7-3 and TRBJ2-7; 7 bases are a match to TRBD2. The CDR3 extends over 15 amino acids. Unmatched junction bases numbered 9, after V lost 1 base and J lost 6 bases. The germline V gene encodes CDR1 SGHTA and CDR2 FQGTGA. The CDR3 nucleotides are TGTGCCAGCAGCTTAATTCGGGGAGGGGCGCGCGAGCAGTACTTC. Translating it yields CASSLIRGGAREQYF.